The 11 T cell receptor beta chains below were found in one sample sequenced in a study of cytotoxic CD8 clonotypes in ibrutinib-treated CLL. The method was immunoSEQ multiplex PCR; TCRdb's version includes in-frame clones alone and lacks a portion of them. Seen here are about 21,000 clones, 65% to 85% observed once, and the top ten hold about 5.8%. This material consisted of PBMCs, taken before ibrutinib treatment. These receptors came from a human donor with chronic lymphocytic leukemia.

The chain is built from TRBV11-3 and TRBJ2-5; D unclear. Trimming stripped 3 bases from V and 1 base from J, with 6 bases between. Germline CDR1 SGHNT, CDR2 YENEEA. The length of the CDR3 is 13 residues. CDR3 loop: CASSLNSQETQYF. For the CDR3, the DNA is TGTGCCAGCAGCTTGAACAGCCAAGAGACCCAGTACTTC.

V gene TRBV10-3 combines with J gene TRBJ2-1, with TRBD2 matching over 7 bases. V shed 2 bases, J shed 0 bases, and the junction held 13 bases outside the gene matches. CDR3 length: 19 residues. Germline CDR1 is ENHRY and CDR2 is SYGVKD. Written as DNA, the CDR3 is TGTGCCATCAGTGAGGCTCGGCTTGGGGGGGGAAGCTCCTACAATGAGCAGTTCTTC. It encodes CAISEARLGGGSSYNEQFF.

This clone was observed a handful of times. The V and J genes are TRBV6-5 and TRBJ1-1; 9 bases agree with TRBD1. Germline V CDR1 and CDR2: MNHEY, SVGAGI. Trimming at V came to 0 bases and at J to 6 bases, leaving 5 bases not matched to a gene. The CDR3 is 15 amino acids. CDR3 region: CASSYSRDRVAEAFF. The CDR3 nucleotides are TGTGCCAGCAGTTACTCCCGGGACAGGGTTGCTGAAGCTTTCTTT.

CDR3: CASTQGQGPNYGYTF. The CDR3 DNA reads TGCGCCAGCACCCAAGGACAGGGGCCGAATTATGGCTACACCTTC. This chain links TRBV5-1 with TRBJ1-2; 9 bases are a match to TRBD1. V lost 6 bases and J lost 5; bases outside the gene matches: 11. Germline V lookup: CDR1 SGHRS, CDR2 YFSETQ. CDR3 length: 15 residues.

V gene TRBV2 combines with J gene TRBJ1-5; no clear D gene. The CDR3 spans 13 residues. Trimming pared 4 bases from V and 4 bases from J, leaving 8 bases between. Germline V gene sequence: CDR1 SNHLY, CDR2 FYNNEI. The chain's CDR3 is CASSGNRNQPQHF. The CDR3 bases are TGTGCCAGCAGTGGGAATCGTAATCAGCCCCAGCATTTT.

The chain combines TRBV7-8 with TRBJ2-3; D is undetermined. The CDR3 has 15 amino acids. V lost 5 bases, J lost 5 bases, and 17 bases lay in between. The germline V gene encodes CDR1 SGHVS and CDR2 FQNEAQ. CDR3 nucleotides: TGTGCCAGCAGCCATCCGAACGCGGTGGGAGATACGCAGTATTTT. Its translation is CASSHPNAVGDTQYF.

The rearrangement uses TRBV30 and TRBJ1-6, with 8 nucleotides matching TRBD1. The CDR3 spans 13 residues. Germline-derived CDR1 and CDR2 are GTSNPN and SVGIG (reference sequence). The trim removed 8 bases at V and 9 bases at J, leaving 9 bases unmatched. The CDR3 DNA follows: TGTGCCGGTAGACAGGGGATTGGTTCACCCCTCCACTTT. This translates into CAGRQGIGSPLHF.

This sequence joins TRBV10-2 and TRBJ2-4; TRBD1 might be the D (5 bases). The CDR3 totals 14 residues. CDR1 and CDR2 from the germline V gene are WSHSY and SAAADI. The germline V and J ends were trimmed by 4 bases and 6 bases, with 13 bases remaining between them. The DNA for the CDR3 is TGCGCCAGCAGTGTATCAGGGTTGGGAAACATTCAGTACTTC. Translated, it gives CASSVSGLGNIQYF.

The chain carries TRBV7-8 and TRBJ2-7; TRBD1 is a possible D gene (6 bases). Germline V gene sequence: CDR1 SGHVS, CDR2 FQNEAQ. The CDR3 totals 13 residues. V gave up 11 bases and J gave up 5 bases, with 19 bases separating them. The CDR3 sequence is CAAGTSFLNEQYF. DNA for the CDR3: TGTGCCGCCGGGACAAGTTTTTTGAACGAGCAGTACTTC.

Only a few counts were recorded for this clone. This chain uses TRBV27 with TRBJ2-3, with 7 bases lining up with TRBD1. Looked up from germline, CDR1 is MNHEY and CDR2 is SMNVEV (reference sequence). V lost 2 bases and J lost 4; bases outside the gene matches: 6. The CDR3 consists of 15 residues. CDR3 loop: CASSLRWQGADTQYF. Here the CDR3 DNA reads TGTGCCAGCAGTTTAAGGTGGCAGGGGGCAGATACGCAGTATTTT.

This chain links TRBV9 with TRBJ2-7; D is perhaps TRBD1 (6 bases). V was clipped by 4 bases and J by 1 base, with 21 bases between them. CDR1 and CDR2 from the germline V gene are SGDLS and YYNGEE. The CDR3 totals 17 residues. CDR3 coding DNA: TGTGCCAGCAGCACCAGCCTTGGGGGCGCGTTTTCCTACGAGCAGTACTTC. Translation: CASSTSLGGAFSYEQYF.